The 5 T cell receptor beta chains given below trace back to one sample, sequenced in a study of blood T cell repertoires in COVID-19. Repertoires were generated with immunoSEQ multiplex PCR, while TCRdb's copy carries only in-frame clones and drops some. The table includes about 220,000 clones, just over 85% detected once. What was sequenced was PBMCs or T cells enriched from blood (not recorded which). Receptors originate from a woman between 40 and 55 years old with acute COVID-19.

The V gene is TRBV5-1, the J gene TRBJ2-2; D is perhaps TRBD1 (6 bases). This CDR3 comprises 16 residues. Trimming left V 2 bases short and J 0 bases short, with 11 bases between. Per the germline V gene, CDR1 is SGHRS and CDR2 is YFSETQ. CDR3 protein: CASSLGTGTNTGELFF. CDR3 DNA: TGCGCCAGCAGCTTAGGTACAGGGACGAACACCGGGGAGCTGTTTTTT.

This chain uses TRBV7-9 with TRBJ2-3; 11 nucleotides line up with TRBD2. J was trimmed by 3 bases and V by 2 bases; bases with no gene match: 13. The CDR3 is 19 amino acids. Germline V lookup: CDR1 SEHNR, CDR2 FQNEAQ (reference sequence). The CDR3 is CASSLRLAGPEVGTDTQYF. The CDR3 DNA follows: TGTGCCAGCAGCTTAAGACTAGCGGGGCCCGAGGTTGGGACAGATACGCAGTATTTT. The complete variable domain, with remaining parts taken from reference TRBV7-9 and TRBJ2-3, reads DTGVSQNPRHKITKRGQNVTFRCDPISEHNRLYWYRQTLGQGPEFLTYFQNEAQLEKSRLLSDRFSAERPKGSFSTLEIQRTEQGDSAMYLCASSLRLAGPEVGTDTQYFGPGTRLTVL.

The CDR3: CASSLRHDNSPLHF. CDR3 DNA sequence: TGTGCCAGCAGCTTGCGGCATGATAATTCACCCCTCCACTTT. This chain links TRBV11-2 with TRBJ1-6; D gene uncertain. This CDR3 comprises 14 residues. Trimming shortened V by 3 bases and J by 5 bases, and 8 bases separated the two germline ends. Germline CDR1 and CDR2: SGHAT and FQNNGV.

This chain links TRBV30 with TRBJ1-2, with TRBD1 matching over 7 bases. The trim removed 1 base at V and 7 bases at J, leaving 6 bases unmatched. Germline loops: CDR1 GTSNPN, CDR2 SVGIG (reference sequence). This CDR3 contains 13 residues. The chain's CDR3 is CAWSEGQISGYTF. The CDR3 DNA sequence: TGTGCCTGGAGTGAGGGACAGATCTCTGGCTACACCTTC.

A few counts support this clone. This sequence joins TRBV1 and TRBJ2-7; the DNA was not used to check the table's D call, TRBD1. TRBV1 is described as a pseudogene. The CDR3 has 14 residues. The CDR3 sequence is CTSSRTGRGYEQYV. The CDR3 coding sequence is TGCACCAGCAGCCGGACAGGGAGGGGCTACGAGCAGTACGTC.